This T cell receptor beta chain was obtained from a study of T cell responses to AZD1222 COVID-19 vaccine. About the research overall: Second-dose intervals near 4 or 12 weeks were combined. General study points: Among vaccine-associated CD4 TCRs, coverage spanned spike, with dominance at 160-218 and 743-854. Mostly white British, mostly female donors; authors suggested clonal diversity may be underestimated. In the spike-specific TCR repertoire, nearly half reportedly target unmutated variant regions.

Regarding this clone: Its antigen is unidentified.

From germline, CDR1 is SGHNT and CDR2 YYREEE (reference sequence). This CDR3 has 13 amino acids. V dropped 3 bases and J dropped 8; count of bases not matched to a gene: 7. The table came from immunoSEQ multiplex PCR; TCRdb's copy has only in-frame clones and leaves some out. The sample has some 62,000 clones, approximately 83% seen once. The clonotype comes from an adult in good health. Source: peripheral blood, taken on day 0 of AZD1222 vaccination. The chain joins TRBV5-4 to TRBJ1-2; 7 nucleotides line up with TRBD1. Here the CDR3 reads CASSSAGTDGYTF. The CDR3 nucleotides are TGTGCCAGCAGCTCGGCGGGGACAGACGGCTACACCTTC.